These 2 T cell receptor beta chains originate from one sample sequenced in a study of T cell clonotyping in hematopoietic cell transplantation. TCRdb's copy holds only in-frame clones and misses some; the assay was immunoSEQ multiplex PCR. Among 25,000 to 35,000 clones listed, 60% to 80% were seen once. Time point: recipient sample about 28 days before transplant, after cytoreduction. The source was peripheral blood mononuclear cells, collected before stem cell transplant. Source of these receptors: a man aged 50-60 years with myelodysplastic syndrome. Some clones in this sample may be carry-over from other donors' samples.

The sample holds one count of this clone. The genes are TRBV30 and TRBJ1-2; no definite D call. The CDR3 runs 12 residues. Looked up from germline, CDR1 is GTSNPN and CDR2 is SVGIG (reference sequence). The V end lost 8 bases, the J end lost 8 bases, and 18 bases lay between the germline ends. CDR3 DNA: TGTGCCCTCAGCCGGCAGTCTGGCGGCTACACCTTC. The encoded protein is CALSRQSGGYTF.

The V gene is TRBV4-1, the J gene TRBJ1-1; the match to TRBD1 covers 9 bases. The junction had 3 bases not matched to a gene; V was cut back by 1 base and J by 3 bases. Germline CDR1 is MGHRA and CDR2 is YSYEKL. The length of the CDR3 is 15 residues. The DNA of the CDR3 is TGCGCCAGCAGCCAAGGGACAGGGGCGGACACTGAAGCTTTCTTT. It is translated as CASSQGTGADTEAFF.